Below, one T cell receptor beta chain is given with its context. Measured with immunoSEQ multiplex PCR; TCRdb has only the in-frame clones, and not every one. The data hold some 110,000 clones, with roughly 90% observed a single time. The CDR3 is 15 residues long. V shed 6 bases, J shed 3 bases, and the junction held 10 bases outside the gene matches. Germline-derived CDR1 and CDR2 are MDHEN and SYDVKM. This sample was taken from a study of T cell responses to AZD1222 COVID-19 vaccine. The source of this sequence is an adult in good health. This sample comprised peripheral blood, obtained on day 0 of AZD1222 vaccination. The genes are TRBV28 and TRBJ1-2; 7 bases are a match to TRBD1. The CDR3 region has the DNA TGTGCCAGCAGATACCAGGGACAGTCGGACTATGGCTACACCTTC. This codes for CASRYQGQSDYGYTF.